The entry that follows covers one T cell receptor (beta chain) sequence. The clone's antigen remains unknown. Within one base of it there is no much larger clone, and no base qualities were kept. The data derive from a study of blood T cell repertoires in COVID-19 (TCRdb year 2020). For context, the study as a whole: Collaborator samples came from the United States, Italy and Spain and covered acute and convalescent phases of COVID-19. The prospective study material was composed of cDNA or gDNA derived from T cells, B-cell-depleted T cells, or PBMCs. The dataset comprised deeply sampled blood TCRbeta repertoires from subjects exposed to, actively infected with, or recovered from COVID-19. The repertoires were released in a freely available public database meant as a resource for research on the immune response to SARS-CoV-2. The samples were drawn from the first 160 participants of the ongoing ImmuneRACE study and from under 1,500 subjects provided by 6 global collaborators. Nearly every sample came with metadata listing a de-identified subject ID, COVID-19 status, age in years and sex. Where HLA class I and class II types were available, the types were taken from metadata supplied by the sample provider, not from assay-based typing.

Another Seattle source contributed samples from volunteer blood donors who had recovered from COVID-19. Each collaborating institution followed its own protocols to collect whole blood in K2EDTA tubes. Collaborator samples were shipped for TCRbeta analysis as frozen whole blood, isolated PBMCs, or DNA extracted from either sample type. TCRbeta CDR3 regions were amplified from genomic DNA using the immunoSEQ Assay, a bias-controlled multiplex PCR. The paper's data handling went like this. Nucleated cell counts per sample were estimated from amplification of reference gene primers within the assay. To quantify the absolute abundance of each unique TCRbeta CDR3 rearrangement, sequence reads were collapsed and filtered. Productive Simpson clonality was computed per sample as the square root of Simpson's diversity index over productive rearrangements. TCRdb holds this immuneACCESS table with in-frame rearrangements only. Some clones are missing; in checked studies, unresolved V genes explain under half, and the rest has no known cause. V and J calls and clone size are copied from that table; D and trimming were computed from the DNA. The sample yields about 160,000 clones; roughly 87% were counted once. Jointly, the top ten make up around 3.9% of the sample.

The paper as a whole reports these results and caveats: The quantity of clinical and demographic metadata differed by source and by participant and was supplied without curation.

The sequenced sample was peripheral blood. The receptor comes from an older woman who had recovered from COVID-19.

CDR3 protein: CASSPRGGNTIYF. The DNA sequence is given as TGCGCCAGCAGTCCCCGCGGTGGAAACACCATATATTTT. The rearrangement combines TRBV4-1 with TRBJ1-3; no D gene call is confident. The junction carries 9 bases between V and J, which are trimmed by 6 bases and 3 bases respectively. CDR1 is given as MGHRA and CDR2 as YSYEKL, both from the germline V gene. The CDR3 contains 13 residues, cysteine and phenylalanine counted. Only the CDR3 region is kept as DNA, spanning 39 bases read in frame from base 1.